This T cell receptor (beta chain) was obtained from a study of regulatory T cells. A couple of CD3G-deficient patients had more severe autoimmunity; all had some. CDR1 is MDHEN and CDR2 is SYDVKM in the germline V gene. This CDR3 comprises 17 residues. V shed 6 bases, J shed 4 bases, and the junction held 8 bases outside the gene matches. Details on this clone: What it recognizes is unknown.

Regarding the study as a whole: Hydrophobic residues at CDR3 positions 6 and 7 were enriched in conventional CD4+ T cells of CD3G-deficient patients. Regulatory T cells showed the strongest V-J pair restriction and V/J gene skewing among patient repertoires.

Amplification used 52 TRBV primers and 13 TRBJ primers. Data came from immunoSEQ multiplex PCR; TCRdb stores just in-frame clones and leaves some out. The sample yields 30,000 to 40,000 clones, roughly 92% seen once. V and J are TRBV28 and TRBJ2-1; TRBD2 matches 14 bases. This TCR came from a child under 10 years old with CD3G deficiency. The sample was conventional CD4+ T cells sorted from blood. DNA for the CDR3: TGTGCCAGCAGACCCCTGACTAGCGGGAGGGGTTACAATGAGCAGTTCTTC. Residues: CASRPLTSGRGYNEQFF. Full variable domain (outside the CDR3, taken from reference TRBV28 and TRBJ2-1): DVKVTQSSRYLVKRTGEKVFLECVQDMDHENMFWYRQDPGLGLRLIYFSYDVKMKEKGDIPEGYSVSREKKERFSLILESASTNQTSMYLCASRPLTSGRGYNEQFFGPGTRLTVL.